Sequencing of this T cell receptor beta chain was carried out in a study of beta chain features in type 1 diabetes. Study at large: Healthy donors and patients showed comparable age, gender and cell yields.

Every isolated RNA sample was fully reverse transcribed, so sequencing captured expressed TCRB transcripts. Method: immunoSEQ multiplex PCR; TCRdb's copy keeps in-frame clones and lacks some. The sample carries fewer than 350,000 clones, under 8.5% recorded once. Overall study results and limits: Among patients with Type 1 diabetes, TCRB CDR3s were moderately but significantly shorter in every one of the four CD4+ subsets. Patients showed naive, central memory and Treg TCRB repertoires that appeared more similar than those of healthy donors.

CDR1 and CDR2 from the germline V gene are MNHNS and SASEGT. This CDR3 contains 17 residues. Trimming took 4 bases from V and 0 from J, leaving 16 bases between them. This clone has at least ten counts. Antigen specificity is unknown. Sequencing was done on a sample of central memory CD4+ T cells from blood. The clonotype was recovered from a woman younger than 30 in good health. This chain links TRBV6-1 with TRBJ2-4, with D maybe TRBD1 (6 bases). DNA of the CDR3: TGTGCCAGCAGTGTACAAACAGGGCGCGGAGCCAAAAACATTCAGTACTTC. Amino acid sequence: CASSVQTGRGAKNIQYF.